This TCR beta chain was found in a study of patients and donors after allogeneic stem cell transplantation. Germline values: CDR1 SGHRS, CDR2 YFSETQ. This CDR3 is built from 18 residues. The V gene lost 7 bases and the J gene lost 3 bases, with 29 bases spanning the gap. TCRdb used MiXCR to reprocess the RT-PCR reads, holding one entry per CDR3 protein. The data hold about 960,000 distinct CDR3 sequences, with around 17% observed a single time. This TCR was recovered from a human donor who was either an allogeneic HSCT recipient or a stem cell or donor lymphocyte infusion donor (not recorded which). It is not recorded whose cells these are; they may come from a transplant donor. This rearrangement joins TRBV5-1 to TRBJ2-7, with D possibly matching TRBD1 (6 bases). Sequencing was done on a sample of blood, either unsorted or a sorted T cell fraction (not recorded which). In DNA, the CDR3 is TGCGCCAGCCCCCTGGTCCAATGGGCCAGACCAGGGGTCTACGAGCAGTACTTC. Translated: CASPLVQWARPGVYEQYF.